The clone carrying this TCR beta chain was recorded a few times. As yet, its antigen is unknown. TCRdb itself ran the 5' RACE reads through MiXCR, one entry per CDR3 protein. This sample has roughly 350,000 distinct CDR3 sequences, with roughly 15% found just once. The entry originates in a study of T-cell memory formation after mild COVID-19. Study-wide points: CD4+ contracting clones lay mainly in CM and EM, CD8+ ones in EMRA.

The V end lost 6 bases, the J end lost 6 bases, and 10 bases lay between the germline ends. This CDR3 comprises 12 residues. Germline CDR1 reads MNHEY; CDR2 reads SVGAGI. This sequence originates from a man aged 18 to 30 who had mild COVID-19 (a few samples of this study predate the infection). Cell type and time point are not known. The chain is built from TRBV6-5 and TRBJ2-3; D remains unclear. Sequenced sample: PBMCs or a T cell subset sorted from them (not recorded which). The CDR3 region is CASSSSWDTQYF. The DNA of the CDR3 is TGTGCCAGCAGCTCATCATGGGATACGCAGTATTTT.